This T cell receptor beta chain was identified in a study of shared clonotypes between healthy human individuals. Study-wide points: Clonotype sharing across a handful of donors was observed for 4% to 6.5% of naive CD4 clonotypes.

Germline V gene data show CDR1 as PRHDT and CDR2 as FYEKMQ (reference sequence). Trimming took 8 bases from V and 0 from J, leaving 7 bases between them. The CDR3 sequence is 13 residues long. Naive CD8 cells lacked CD45RO and underwent positive selection for CCR7, leaving out terminally differentiated effector memory CD45RA+ cells. The genomic DNA of each subset was split evenly across several immunoSEQ plates. Clones were sequenced by immunoSEQ multiplex PCR, and TCRdb holds only the in-frame ones, with some missing. The table has around 600,000 clones, 85% to 95% seen once; the top ten hold over 0.095%. This clone was seen once. Its antigen remains unidentified. Additional DNA sequences in this sample encode the identical CDR3.

Sequencing was carried out using naive CD8+ T cells sorted from blood. The receptor comes from a woman in her thirties in good health. The chain combines TRBV13 with TRBJ1-4; D is unresolved. The CDR3 DNA reads TGTGCCAGCTCACTTGCAACTAATGAAAAACTGTTTTTT. As protein: CASSLATNEKLFF.